This T cell receptor beta chain was identified during a study of blood T cell repertoires in COVID-19. Study-wide background: Samples of COVID-19 (acute and convalescent) were obtained from the United States, Italy and Spain.

The CDR3 length is 15 residues. Trimming cost V 4 bases and J 2 bases; bases outside gene matches: 6. From germline, CDR1 is MDHEN and CDR2 SYDVKM. This clone appeared once. Clones were read by immunoSEQ multiplex PCR, and TCRdb kept only the in-frame ones, dropping some. The sample contains under 150,000 clones, 60% to 80% of which appear only once. This receptor was taken from a woman in her forties or fifties who had recovered from COVID-19. Sequencing was performed on PBMCs or T cells enriched from blood (not recorded which). The chain links TRBV28 to TRBJ2-3; 7 bases map to TRBD2. In DNA form, the CDR3 reads TGTGCCAGCAGTTGGGGTAGCGGGTTCACAGATACGCAGTATTTT. Translated, it gives CASSWGSGFTDTQYF.